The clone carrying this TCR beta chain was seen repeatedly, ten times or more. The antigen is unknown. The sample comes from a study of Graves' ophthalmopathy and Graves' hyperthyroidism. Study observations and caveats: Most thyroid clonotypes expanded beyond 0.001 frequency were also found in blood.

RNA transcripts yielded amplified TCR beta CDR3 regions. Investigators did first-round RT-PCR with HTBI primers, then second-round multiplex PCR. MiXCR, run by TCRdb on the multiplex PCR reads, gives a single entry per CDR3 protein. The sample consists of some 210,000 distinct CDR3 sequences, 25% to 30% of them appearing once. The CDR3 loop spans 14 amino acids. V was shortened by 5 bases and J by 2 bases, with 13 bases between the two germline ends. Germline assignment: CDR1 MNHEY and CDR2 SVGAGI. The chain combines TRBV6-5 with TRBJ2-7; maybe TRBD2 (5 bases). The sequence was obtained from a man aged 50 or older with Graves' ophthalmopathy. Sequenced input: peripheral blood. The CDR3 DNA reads TGTGCCAGCAGTACTAGTGTATCACCCTACGAGCAGTACTTC. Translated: CASSTSVSPYEQYF.